This TCR beta chain was sequenced during a study of T cells in tuberculosis. The ends lost 1 base at V and 0 bases at J; junction bases unmatched: 6. The germline gives CDR1 SEHNR, CDR2 FQNEAQ (reference sequence). The CDR3 is 17 amino acids. Thawed, overnight-rested PBMC were stained with GMM-loaded CD1B tetramer, viability dye and anti-CD3, then sorted. CD1B tetramers were loaded with Rhodococcus equi-derived C32 glucose monomycolate. Tetramer-negative cells, approximately 90,000 per donor, were also sorted. Chain pairing is unknown; alpha and beta were sequenced separately. Some clones are missing from TCRdb's copy, which holds only in-frame ones; the method was immunoSEQ multiplex PCR. The table shows around 60,000 clones, with around 86% occurring only once.

The J gene is TRBJ1-5, the V gene TRBV7-9, with 7 bases that match TRBD1. This clonotype was obtained from an adult woman with latent tuberculosis. The sample taken for sequencing was CD1b-GMM tetramer-negative cells sorted from PBMCs. DNA for the CDR3: TGTGCCAGCAGCTTAGTAGTTTCAGGGGGTAGCAATCAGCCCCAGCATTTT. As protein: CASSLVVSGGSNQPQHF.